The 30 T cell receptor beta chains below were found in one sample sequenced in a study of tumor-infiltrating lymphocytes in primary liver carcinoma. TCR beta cDNA was made from 400 to 500 ng total RNA with a constant-region primer. Nested multiplex PCR, run for three rounds with slightly modified ARM-PCR, yielded TCR beta libraries. A C-beta reverse primer and TRBV1-TRBV30 forward primers served in each of the first two PCR rounds, at 10 cycles apiece. Via MiXCR, TCRdb re-called the multiplex PCR reads, giving one row per CDR3 protein. The sample consists of about 210,000 distinct CDR3 sequences, about two thirds of them appearing once. RNA isolated from unsorted whole blood supplied the blood RNA, with germline DNA also extracted. Material for sequencing was peripheral blood. Receptors were obtained from a woman aged 55-69 years with primary liver carcinoma and hepatitis B virus infection.

A remark on this clonotype: At one boundary the junction diverges from the germline segment, which might be a read error. This chain uses TRBV11-3 with TRBJ1-1; possibly TRBD1 for D (5 bases). The CDR3 is 15 amino acids. The germline V gene has CDR1 SGHNT and CDR2 YENEEA. DNA for the CDR3: TGTGCCAGCAGCGTACCGGGACCTAAGAACACTGAAGCCTTCTTC. Protein product: CASSVPGPKNTEAFF.

This clonotype was picked up many times. This chain joins TRBV4-2 and TRBJ1-1; a possible D gene is TRBD1 (5 bases). Germline V gene data show CDR1 as LGHNA and CDR2 as YNFKEQ. This CDR3 is 15 amino acids long. Trimming left V 1 base short and J 6 bases short, with 15 bases between. The CDR3 loop reads CASSQGGVGGPEAFF. The CDR3 DNA reads TGTGCCAGCAGCCAAGGGGGAGTCGGGGGACCTGAAGCTTTCTTT.

The chain is built from TRBV11-2 and TRBJ2-5; D call uncertain. This CDR3 has 13 residues. CDR1 is SGHAT and CDR2 is FQNNGV in the germline V gene. This CDR3 reads CASCLGLEETQYF. CDR3 sequence (DNA): TGTGCTAGCTGCTTGGGCTTAGAAGAGACCCAGTACTTC.

This clonotype occurred a few times. This chain uses TRBV7-9 with TRBJ1-2, with TRBD1 matching over 9 bases. V was clipped by 4 bases and J by 3 bases; unmatched bases: 6. This CDR3 comprises 15 residues. Germline V gene data show CDR1 as SEHNR and CDR2 as FQNEAQ (reference sequence). CDR3 loop: CASSSNRGRDYGYTF. The DNA for the CDR3 is TGTGCCAGCAGCTCCAACAGGGGGCGTGACTATGGCTACACCTTC.

The chain recombines TRBV20-1 with TRBJ1-1; unclear D gene. V gave up 4 bases and J gave up 0 bases, with 9 bases separating them. This CDR3 spans 13 amino acids. Per germline, CDR1 DFQATT and CDR2 SNEGSKA (reference sequence). DNA for the CDR3: TGCAGTGCTAAAGGACGGCTGAACACTGAAGCTTTCTTT. As protein: CSAKGRLNTEAFF.

This clonotype was recorded many times. This rearrangement joins TRBV4-2 to TRBJ2-1; D is uncertain. CDR3 length: 14 residues. The ends were cut back, 0 bases at V and 5 bases at J, with 8 bases in the middle. The germline gives CDR1 LGHNA, CDR2 YNFKEQ. This CDR3 is CASSQDPKDNEQFF. The CDR3 nucleotides are TGTGCCAGCAGCCAAGATCCGAAAGACAATGAGCAGTTCTTC.

The chain carries TRBV28 and TRBJ1-2; D not certain. The V gene lost 5 bases and the J gene lost 9 bases, with 13 bases spanning the gap. Germline values: CDR1 MDHEN, CDR2 SYDVKM. The CDR3 sequence is 12 residues long. The CDR3 sequence: CASSRSPVRYTF. DNA of the CDR3: TGTGCCAGCAGTCGGTCTCCCGTCCGCTACACCTTC.

The rearrangement links TRBV5-1 to TRBJ2-7; 10 positions match TRBD1. CDR1 is SGHRS, CDR2 YFSETQ, per germline. After removal of 2 bases from V and 8 bases from J, the junction contained 10 bases not matched to a gene. The CDR3 loop spans 15 amino acids. The CDR3 protein is CASSLPGQGIYKQYF. CDR3 nucleotide sequence: TGCGCCAGCAGCTTACCGGGACAGGGGATATACAAGCAGTACTTC.

This clonotype was detected only a few times. A much larger clone is a single base away; this may be a read error. The rearrangement uses TRBV29-1 and TRBJ2-7; 9 positions agree with TRBD2. CDR3 length equals 15 residues. Germline CDR1 is SQVTM and CDR2 is ANQGSEA. Losses at the gene ends were 0 bases for V and 1 base for J; bases not matched to a gene: 4. DNA for the CDR3: TGCAGCGTTGAAGATGTGCTAGCGGGATCCTACGAGCAGTACTTC. It yields the protein CSVEDVLAGSYEQYF.

The chain recombines TRBV11-2 with TRBJ2-2; a possible D gene is TRBD2 (6 bases). In germline, CDR1 is SGHAT, CDR2 FQNNGV. The CDR3 covers 13 residues. The CDR3 sequence is CVNSLDRTRELFF. The CDR3 DNA follows: TGTGTCAACAGCTTAGATAGGACTAGGGAGCTGTTTTTT.

With regard to this clonotype: The CDR3 ends on some other residue instead of the conserved phenylalanine or tryptophan, so this is likely a read error. The DNA is left out, because the CDR3 cannot be placed on it with certainty; the CDR3 is given as TCRdb lists it. This chain joins TRBV11-2 and TRBJ1-1. The CDR3 spans 11 residues, counting both ends. The germline V gene has CDR1 SGHAT and CDR2 FQNNGV. CDR3: CASSSTVKPFS.

Regarding this clonotype: Relative to the germline gene, one junction end is altered; a read error may explain this. The chain recombines TRBV5-1 with TRBJ2-1; D is perhaps TRBD1 (6 bases). The CDR3 spans 14 residues. In germline, CDR1 is SGHRS, CDR2 YFSETQ. CDR3 sequence reads: CASSRNRDNHEKFF. The CDR3 nucleotides are TGCGCCAGCAGCCGAAACCGGGACAACCATGAGAAGTTCTTC.

The V call is TRBV30, the J call TRBJ2-1; 7 nucleotides align to TRBD1. V shed 5 bases, J shed 2 bases, and the junction held 9 bases outside the gene matches. Germline-derived CDR1 and CDR2 are GTSNPN and SVGIG (reference sequence). The CDR3 covers 15 residues. In DNA, the CDR3 is TGTGCCTGGCACAGGGGAACGGGTCCCTACAATGAGCAGTTCTTC. This gives the protein CAWHRGTGPYNEQFF.

The chain couples TRBV25-1 to TRBJ2-7; D gene ambiguous. Trimming left V 3 bases short and J 2 bases short, with 11 bases between. This CDR3 contains 14 residues. The germline CDR1 and CDR2 sequences are MGHDK and SYGVNS. CDR3 nucleotides: TGTGCCAGCAGTGAGGGTTCCGGAGCCTACGAGCAGTACTTC. This sequence encodes CASSEGSGAYEQYF.

Comment on this clonotype: At one boundary the junction diverges from the germline segment, which might be a read error. The chain joins TRBV6-5 to TRBJ1-5; D remains ambiguous. Germline CDR1 and CDR2: MNHEY and SVGAGI. This CDR3 contains 16 residues. The CDR3 DNA reads as TGTGCCAGCAGTCCCCGGGCAGTAGCTGGGAATCAGCCACAGCATTTT. Its protein product is CASSPRAVAGNQPQHF.

This clonotype was detected many times. The chain uses TRBV12-2 and TRBJ2-5. TRBV12-2 constitutes a pseudogene. The length of the CDR3 is 13 residues. CDR3 sequence (DNA): TGTGCAAGTCGCTTGTACAAGCAAGAGACCCAGTACTTC. This encodes CASRLYKQETQYF.

About this clonotype itself: This may be a read error, as it is one base from a much larger clone. The chain couples TRBV4-1 to TRBJ1-2, with D hard to call. The CDR3 is 11 residues long. Germline CDR1 and CDR2: MGHRA and YSYEKL. CDR3 amino acids: CVSSQANRYTF. The CDR3 DNA reads as TGCGTCAGCAGCCAAGCCAATAGGTACACCTTC.

Concerning this clonotype: This could be a read error, since a much larger clone is one nucleotide away. The J gene is TRBJ1-1, the V gene TRBV6-1, with no clear D. The germline gives CDR1 MNHNS, CDR2 SASEGT. This CDR3 has 14 amino acids. V gave up 3 bases and J gave up 5 bases, with 13 bases separating them. This chain's CDR3 is CASSDWGVGTEAFF. The DNA for the CDR3 is TGTGCCAGCAGTGACTGGGGAGTGGGTACTGAAGCTTTCTTT.

A note on this clonotype: A much more abundant neighbour one base away suggests this may be a read error. The gene calls are TRBV6-8 and TRBJ2-2; D assignment may be TRBD1 or TRBD2 (5 bases each). CDR1 is MNHGY, CDR2 SAAAGT, per germline. CDR3 size: 15 residues. The CDR3 loop reads CASSYYKPTAGEPFF. CDR3 nucleotides: TGTGCCAGCAGTTACTACAAACCGACAGCCGGGGAGCCGTTTTTT.

This chain joins TRBV24-1 and TRBJ2-2; 9 nucleotides line up with TRBD1. Germline V gene lookup returns CDR1 KGHDR and CDR2 SFDVKD. This CDR3 has 16 residues. J gave up 6 bases and V 5 bases, and 9 bases lay outside the gene matches. In DNA form, the CDR3 reads TGTGCCACCAGTGGTACCGGGACAGGGTGGTCCGGGGAGCTGTTTTTT. The encoded protein is CATSGTGTGWSGELFF.

Regarding this clonotype: An end of the junction differs from the germline gene, which may be a read error. The chain has TRBV14 and TRBJ1-4; D is perhaps TRBD1 (5 bases). This CDR3 region has 14 residues. Germline values: CDR1 SGHDN, CDR2 FVKESK. This CDR3 is CASNQDRGREKLFF. Written as DNA, the CDR3 is TGTGCCAGCAACCAAGATCGGGGGAGGGAAAAACTGTTTTTT.

The CDR3 DNA reads as TGTGCCAGCAGCTTAGATCGGACAGATATTCAGTATTTT. Amino acid sequence: CASSLDRTDIQYF. The chain has TRBV11-2 and TRBJ2-3; D is perhaps TRBD1 (6 bases). Trimming stripped 0 bases from V and 12 bases from J, with 13 bases between. Germline CDR1 SGHAT, CDR2 FQNNGV. The length of the CDR3 is 13 residues.

This clonotype was detected many times. This chain links TRBV10-2 with TRBJ2-7; 10 bases line up with TRBD2. The CDR3 has 19 residues. Looked up from germline, CDR1 is WSHSY and CDR2 is SAAADI. The junction had 20 bases not matched to a gene; V was cut back by 7 bases and J by 2 bases. CDR3 residues: CASTPWGSGRNGATYEQYF. Written as DNA, the CDR3 is TGCGCCAGCACTCCTTGGGGTAGCGGGAGGAACGGGGCGACCTACGAGCAGTACTTC.

The CDR3 spells CASSLQGPPGNTMYF. CDR3 sequence (DNA): TGTGCCAGCAGCTTACAGGGGCCCCCTGGAAACACTATGTATTTT. This rearrangement joins TRBV11-3 to TRBJ1-3, with D maybe TRBD1 (6 bases). The CDR3 covers 15 residues. Germline assignment: CDR1 SGHNT and CDR2 YENEEA. V shed 2 bases and J shed 16 bases, with 24 bases lying between them.

As for this clonotype: A junction end diverges from the germline sequence, so it may reflect a read error. The J gene is TRBJ2-1, the V gene TRBV12-3 or TRBV12-4; 7 positions agree with TRBD2. There are 15 residues in the CDR3. The DNA of the CDR3 is TGTGCCAGCACCGCGAATAGCGGGTCATACAATGACCAGTTCTTC. Translation gives CASTANSGSYNDQFF.

The table lists this clonotype with a few counts. J is TRBJ2-4 and V is TRBV4-2; the D gene is possibly TRBD2 (6 bases). The CDR3 sequence is 18 residues long. Trimming shortened V by 0 bases and J by 1 base, and 16 bases separated the two germline ends. CDR1 LGHNA and CDR2 YNFKEQ come from the germline V gene. The CDR3 spells CASSQEGISGSAKNIQYF. CDR3 sequence (DNA): TGTGCCAGCAGCCAAGAAGGGATTAGCGGATCGGCCAAAAACATTCAGTACTTC.

The CDR3 protein is CSANGDRGIEQYF. Written as DNA, the CDR3 is TGCAGTGCTAACGGGGACAGGGGAATCGAGCAGTACTTC. This rearrangement joins TRBV20-1 to TRBJ2-7, with 10 nucleotides matching TRBD1. CDR1 is DFQATT and CDR2 is SNEGSKA in the germline V gene (reference sequence). V shed 4 bases and J 6 bases; nucleotides not matched to a gene: 6. The CDR3 contains 13 residues.

This clonotype was observed many times. CDR3 protein: CASSPGHNYGYTF. Written as DNA, the CDR3 is TGTGCCAGCAGTCCCGGACACAACTATGGCTACACCTTC. V is TRBV6-5 and J is TRBJ1-2, with D possibly being TRBD1 (5 bases). Trimming took 5 bases from V and 2 from J, leaving 9 bases between them. CDR1 and CDR2 from the germline V gene are MNHEY and SVGAGI. CDR3 length: 13 residues.

This clonotype was seen many times. This chain connects TRBV10-3 to TRBJ2-5; D may correspond to TRBD1 or TRBD2 (6 bases each). Trimming left V 11 bases short and J 4 bases short, with 8 bases between. In germline, CDR1 is ENHRY, CDR2 SYGVKD. This CDR3 contains 10 residues. CDR3 sequence reads: CASGAETQYF. The CDR3 nucleotides are TGTGCCTCGGGGGCAGAGACCCAGTACTTC.

As concerns this clonotype: Being one base from a much bigger clone, this may be a read error. The rearrangement uses TRBV7-8 and TRBJ2-3; D possibly corresponds to TRBD2 (6 bases). Germline V gene sequence: CDR1 SGHVS, CDR2 FQNEAQ. Trimming shortened V by 1 base and J by 2 bases, and 19 bases separated the two germline ends. The CDR3 covers 18 residues. DNA for the CDR3: TGTGCCAGCAGCTTAGGCCCCCCTGGGAGCGGGTTCACAGATACGCAGTATTTT. Translating gives CASSLGPPGSGFTDTQYF.